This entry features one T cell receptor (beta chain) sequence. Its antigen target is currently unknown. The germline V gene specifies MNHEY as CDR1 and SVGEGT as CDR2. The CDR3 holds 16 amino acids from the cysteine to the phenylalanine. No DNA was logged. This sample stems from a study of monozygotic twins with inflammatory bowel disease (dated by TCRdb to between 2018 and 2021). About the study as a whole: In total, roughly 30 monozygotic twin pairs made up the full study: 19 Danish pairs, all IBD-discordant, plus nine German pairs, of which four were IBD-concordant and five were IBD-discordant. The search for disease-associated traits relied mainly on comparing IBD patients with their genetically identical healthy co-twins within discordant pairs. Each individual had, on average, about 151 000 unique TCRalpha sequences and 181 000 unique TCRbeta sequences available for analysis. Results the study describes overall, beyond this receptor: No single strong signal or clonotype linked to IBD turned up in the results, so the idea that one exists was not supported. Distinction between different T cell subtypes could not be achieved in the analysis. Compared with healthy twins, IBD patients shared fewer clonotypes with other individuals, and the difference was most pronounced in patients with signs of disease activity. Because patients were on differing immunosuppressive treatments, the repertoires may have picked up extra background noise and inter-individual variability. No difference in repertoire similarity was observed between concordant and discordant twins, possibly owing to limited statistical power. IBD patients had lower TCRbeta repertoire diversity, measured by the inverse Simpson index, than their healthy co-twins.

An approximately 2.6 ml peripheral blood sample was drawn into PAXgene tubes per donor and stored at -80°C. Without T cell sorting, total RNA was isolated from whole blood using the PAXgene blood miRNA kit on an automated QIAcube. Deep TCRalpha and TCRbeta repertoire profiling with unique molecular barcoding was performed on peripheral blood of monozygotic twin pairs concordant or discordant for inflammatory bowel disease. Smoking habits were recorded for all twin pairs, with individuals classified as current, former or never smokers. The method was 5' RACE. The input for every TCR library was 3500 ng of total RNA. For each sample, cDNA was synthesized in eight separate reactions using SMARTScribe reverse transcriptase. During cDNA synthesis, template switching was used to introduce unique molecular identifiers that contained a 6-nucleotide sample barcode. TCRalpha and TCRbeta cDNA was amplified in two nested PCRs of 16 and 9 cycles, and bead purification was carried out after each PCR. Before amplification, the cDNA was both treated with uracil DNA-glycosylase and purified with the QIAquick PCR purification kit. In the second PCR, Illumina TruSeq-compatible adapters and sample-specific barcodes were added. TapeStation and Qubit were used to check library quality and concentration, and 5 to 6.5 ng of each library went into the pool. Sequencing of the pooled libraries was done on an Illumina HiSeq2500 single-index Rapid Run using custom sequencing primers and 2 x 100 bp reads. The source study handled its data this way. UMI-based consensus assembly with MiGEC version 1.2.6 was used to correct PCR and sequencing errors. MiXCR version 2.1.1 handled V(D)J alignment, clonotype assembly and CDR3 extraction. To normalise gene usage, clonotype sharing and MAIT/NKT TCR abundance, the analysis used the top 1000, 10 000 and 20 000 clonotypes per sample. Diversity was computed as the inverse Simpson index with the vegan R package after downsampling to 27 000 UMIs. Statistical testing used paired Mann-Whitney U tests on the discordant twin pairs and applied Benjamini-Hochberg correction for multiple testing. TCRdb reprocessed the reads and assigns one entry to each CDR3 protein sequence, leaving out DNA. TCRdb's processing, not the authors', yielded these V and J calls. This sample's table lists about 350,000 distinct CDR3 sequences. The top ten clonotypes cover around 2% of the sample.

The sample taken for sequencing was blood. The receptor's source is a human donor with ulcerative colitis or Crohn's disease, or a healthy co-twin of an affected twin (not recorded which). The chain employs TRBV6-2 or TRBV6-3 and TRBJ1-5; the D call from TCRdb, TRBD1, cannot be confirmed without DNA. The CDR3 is CASSYPGTGGAKFQHF.